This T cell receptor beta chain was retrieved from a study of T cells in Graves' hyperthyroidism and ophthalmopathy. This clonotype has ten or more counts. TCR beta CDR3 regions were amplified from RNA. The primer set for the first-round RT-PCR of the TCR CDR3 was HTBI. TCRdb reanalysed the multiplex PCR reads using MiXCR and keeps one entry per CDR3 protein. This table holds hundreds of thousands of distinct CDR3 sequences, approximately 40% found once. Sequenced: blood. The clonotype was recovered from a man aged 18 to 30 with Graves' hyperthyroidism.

The CDR3 DNA sequence: TGCAGCTGCCGGGACAGGGCCTCTGGGGCCAACGTCCTGACTTTC. Protein sequence: CSCRDRASGANVLTF. This sequence joins TRBV29-1 and TRBJ2-6; TRBD1 agrees at 9 bases. V lost 8 bases, J lost 0 bases, and 5 bases stayed unmatched. The length of the CDR3 is 15 residues. Germline values: CDR1 SQVTM, CDR2 ANQGSEA.